This T cell receptor (beta chain) was captured by sequencing in a study of blood T cells in healthy people across ages. Study-level results: Estimates of total diversity, which came from one million sequenced T cells, were considered to be underestimates.

The second PCR ran about 7 to 12 cycles with a sample-barcoded 5' primer and J-beta primers. TCRdb reanalysed the 5' RACE reads using MiXCR and keeps one entry per CDR3 protein. The sample has 750,000 to 950,000 distinct CDR3 sequences; about 26% are singletons. The germline V and J ends were trimmed by 3 bases and 3 bases, with 12 bases remaining between them. The CDR3 is 14 amino acids. Germline values: CDR1 MNHNS, CDR2 SASEGT. Comments on this clonotype: Antigen unknown.

In addition, the sample was reused for a study of T cells of mothers and their children. That investigation notes: A second PCR was performed with the M1S primer. This primer added sample barcodes and 2-4 random nucleotides. Related mother-child pairs showed slightly, non-significantly higher overlap than unrelated pairs.

The rearrangement links TRBV6-1 to TRBJ2-7; D is undetermined. The specimen sequenced was blood. The TCR sequence derives from a boy aged 5-17 years in good health. CDR3 DNA sequence: TGTGCCAGCAGTGATTTTTCCAGTTACTACGAGCAGTACTTC. Its protein is CASSDFSSYYEQYF.